This T cell receptor (beta chain) appears in the sequencing data of a study of blood T cell repertoires in COVID-19. Across the study: Researchers got acute and convalescent COVID-19 samples from the United States, Italy and Spain. T cells, B-cell-depleted T cells, or PBMCs provided the cDNA or gDNA that served as material.

CDR3 size: 15 residues. V gave up 5 bases and J gave up 4 bases; unmatched junction bases: 9. The germline V gene has CDR1 SGHRS and CDR2 YFSETQ. Authors' processing steps: Estimation of nucleated cell counts relied on the amplification of reference gene primers. Profiling relied on immunoSEQ multiplex PCR, and the TCRdb table lists in-frame clones only, not all of them. V and J calls and clone size are given by that table; D and trimming were obtained from the DNA. Of 120,000 or so clones listed, 85% to 90% are singletons. The clonotype comes from a woman aged 45-60 years with active or convalescent COVID-19. The sequenced sample consisted of peripheral blood. This chain joins TRBV5-1 and TRBJ2-3; 8 nucleotides line up with TRBD1. The CDR3 loop is CASSPGGTGPDTQYF. CDR3 DNA sequence: TGCGCCAGCAGTCCTGGGGGGACAGGCCCAGATACGCAGTATTTT.